These 28 T cell receptor beta chains came from one sample sequenced in a study of tissue T cells after allogeneic stem cell transplantation. The data were produced by immunoSEQ multiplex PCR, yet TCRdb's version contains in-frame clones alone and is incomplete. The table shows more than 45,000 clones, with approximately 70% occurring only once. Sequencing input: sorted cells pooled from one or two spleens. These receptors were obtained from a pool of C57BL/6 mice in good health.

On this clone itself: Gene and germline names: mouse. The read halts 1 residue ahead of the CDR3 end, with the missing end drawn from the germline J gene. The V call is TRBV13-3, the J call TRBJ1-3, with D hard to call. The germline CDR1 and CDR2 sequences are NNHDY and SYVADS. V dropped 1 base and J dropped 0 bases, with 5 bases sitting between them. The CDR3 has 14 residues. The CDR3 DNA, read in part, is TGTGCCAGCAGTGATAGCAGTTCTGGAAATACGCTCTAT. Amino acids: CASSDSSSGNTLY. In full, the CDR3 reads CASSDSSSGNTLYF. The full variable domain, rest sourced from reference TRBV13-3 and TRBJ1-3, is EAAVTQSPRSKVAVTGGKVTLSCHQTNNHDYMYWYRQDTGHGLRLIHYSYVADSTEKGDIPDGYKASRPSQENFSLILELASLSQTAVYFCASSDSSSGNTLYFGEGSRLIVV.

A remark on this clone: These gene names are mouse names. With the read ending 1 residue before the CDR3 end, the germline J gene is used to fill in that end. The chain employs TRBV13-2 and TRBJ1-3; 7 nucleotides match TRBD1. The CDR3 has 15 amino acids. In germline, CDR1 is NNHNN, CDR2 SYGAGS (reference sequence). V trimming: 1 base; J trimming: 3 bases; junction bases outside the gene matches: 4. Partial CDR3 DNA: TGTGCCAGCGGTGATCGACAGGGTGATGGAAATACGCTCTAT. Amino acid sequence: CASGDRQGDGNTLY. The CDR3 as a whole reads CASGDRQGDGNTLYF.

Comments on this clone: Genes and germline are mouse. The missing CDR3 end, 1 residue past where the read stops, is filled in from the germline J gene. This rearrangement joins TRBV15 to TRBJ1-1; maybe TRBD1 (6 bases). CDR1 is SGHND, CDR2 FRSKSL, per germline. V dropped 3 bases and J dropped 1 base, with 9 bases sitting between them. This CDR3 region has 14 residues. CDR3 protein: CASSFSRGNTEVFF. The CDR3 bases that were read are TGTGCCAGCAGTTTTAGCAGGGGAAACACAGAAGTCTTC.

Comments on this clone: Gene names and germline match the mouse. The CDR3 end lies 1 residue beyond the end of the read and is filled in from the germline J gene. V usage is TRBV13-3 and J usage is TRBJ2-4; no clear D. The germline gives CDR1 NNHDY, CDR2 SYVADS. The CDR3 has 13 residues. The germline V and J ends were trimmed by 4 bases and 0 bases, with 6 bases remaining between them. The CDR3 here is CASSSNSQNTLYF. CDR3 DNA, as far as it was read: TGTGCCAGCAGTTCAAATAGTCAAAACACCTTGTAC.

Points on this clone: Gene labels here are mouse ones. The sequence runs out 1 residue before the end of the CDR3; the remainder is reconstructed from the germline J gene. The chain recombines TRBV3 with TRBJ2-7; 12 nucleotides agree with TRBD2. This CDR3 has 18 amino acids. Per the germline V gene, CDR1 is SNHLY and CDR2 is FYNGKV (reference sequence). After removal of 0 bases from V and 0 bases from J, the junction contained 6 bases not matched to a gene. The DNA read from the CDR3 is TGTGCCAGCAGCTTAGCGCTAAGGGGACTGGGGGGCTCCTATGAACAGTAC. This codes for CASSLALRGLGGSYEQY. The CDR3 reads in full as CASSLALRGLGGSYEQYF.

Worth noting for this clone: Here the gene names and germline are mouse. With the read ending 1 residue before the CDR3 end, the germline J gene is used to fill in that end. The chain recombines TRBV19 with TRBJ2-3, with a weak D call TRBD1 (5 bases). The CDR3 runs to 13 residues. V lost 5 bases and J 0 bases, leaving 7 bases between the germline ends. Germline values: CDR1 FNHDT, CDR2 SITEND (reference sequence). The CDR3 DNA, read in part, is TGTGCCAGCAGCAGGGCTAGTGCAGAAACGCTGTAT. Its protein is CASSRASAETLY. In full, the CDR3 is CASSRASAETLYF.

This clone was seen once. Gene and germline names: mouse. The observed sequence ends 1 residue before the CDR3 terminus, with the missing tail filled in from the germline J gene. The chain carries TRBV3 and TRBJ2-4; no clear D. The V gene's germline CDR1 is SNHLY and CDR2 FYNGKV (reference sequence). Trimming took 5 bases from V and 0 from J, leaving 9 bases between them. The CDR3 covers 14 residues. The CDR3 DNA, read in part, is TGTGCCAGCAGCCCAGCAGATAGTCAAAACACCTTGTAC. Protein sequence: CASSPADSQNTLY. The full CDR3 protein reads CASSPADSQNTLYF. The variable domain in full, completed from reference TRBV3 and TRBJ2-4, reads GPKVLQIPSHQIIDMGQMVTLNCDPVSNHLYFYWYKQILGQQMEFLVNFYNGKVMEKSKLFKDQFSVERPDGSYFTLKIQPTALEDSAVYFCASSPADSQNTLYFGAGTRLSVL.

Relative to its sample, this clone is medium-sized. Genes and germline come from the mouse. The CDR3 goes on 1 residue after the read ends, and that part is filled in from the germline J gene. V gene TRBV31 combines with J gene TRBJ2-7, with D possibly being TRBD1 (5 bases). Trimming removed 0 bases at V and 4 bases at J, with 7 bases between. The CDR3 has 12 residues. From germline, CDR1 is GKSSPN and CDR2 SITVG. The CDR3 loop reads CAWSLEGYEQYF. CDR3 DNA, as far as it was read: TGTGCCTGGAGTCTAGAGGGGTATGAACAGTAC.

Notes on this clone: Genes and germline are mouse. The read falls 1 residue short of the CDR3 end, and the missing part is taken from the germline J gene. The V and J genes are TRBV19 and TRBJ2-5, with a weak D call TRBD1 (7 bases). The CDR3 totals 14 residues. Trimming took 0 bases from V and 6 from J, leaving 11 bases between them. CDR1 FNHDT and CDR2 SITEND come from the germline V gene (reference sequence). The part of the CDR3 DNA that was read is TGTGCCAGCAGTATAGGAGGGGGCGCCGACACCCAGTAC. This encodes CASSIGGGADTQY. The full CDR3 is CASSIGGGADTQYF.

A remark on this clone: Genes here carry mouse names. The CDR3 DNA, read in part, is TGTGCCAGCAGCCGCGGGACTGGGAGGGAAACGCTGTAT. The encoded protein is CASSRGTGRETLY. The whole CDR3 is CASSRGTGRETLYF. The chain is built from TRBV19 and TRBJ2-3, with 9 nucleotides matching TRBD2. The read comes to an end 1 residue before the CDR3 does, leaving the germline J gene to fill in the end. CDR1 FNHDT and CDR2 SITEND come from the germline V gene (reference sequence). This CDR3 has 14 residues. The V gene end was trimmed by 5 bases and the J gene end by 6 bases; junction bases not matched to a gene: 7. Full variable domain (remainder filled in from reference TRBV19 and TRBJ2-3): GGIITQTPKFLIGQEGQKLTLKCQQNFNHDTMYWYRQDSGKGLRLIYYSITENDLQKGDLSEGYDASREKKSSFSLTVTSAQKNEMAVFLCASSRGTGRETLYFGSGTRLTVL.

A note on this clone: Gene names follow the mouse nomenclature. The CDR3 goes on 1 residue after the read ends, and that part is filled in from the germline J gene. The gene calls are TRBV4 and TRBJ1-4; maybe TRBD1 (6 bases). The germline CDR1 and CDR2 sequences are LGHDT and YNNKQL (reference sequence). Trimming left V 5 bases short and J 4 bases short, with 8 bases between. The CDR3 totals 13 residues. The CDR3 DNA, read in part, is TGTGCCAGCAGCCGGGACAACAACGAAAGATTATTT. Protein: CASSRDNNERLF. The whole CDR3 reads CASSRDNNERLFF.

A remark on this clone: Gene names are the mouse ones. The CDR3 is cut off 1 residue early in the read; its end comes from the germline J gene. The chain uses TRBV13-1 and TRBJ1-2; 9 bases align to TRBD1. The CDR3 totals 15 residues. The J segment lost 2 bases and the V segment lost 2 bases, leaving 4 bases of the junction unmatched. Germline values: CDR1 NSHNY, CDR2 SYGAGN. The CDR3 region is CASSESGQGNSDYTF. The sequenced CDR3 bases are TGTGCCAGCAGTGAATCGGGACAGGGTAACTCCGACTACACC.

As to this clone: The genes and germline here are from mouse. The read finishes 1 residue shy of the CDR3 end, and the germline J gene is used to complete it. The J gene is TRBJ1-6, the V gene TRBV31; D not resolved. Being an ORF, TRBJ1-6 has a function that is uncertain. V shed 1 base and J shed 0 bases, with 4 bases lying between them. Germline V CDR1 and CDR2: GKSSPN, SITVG. The CDR3 totals 14 residues. Partial CDR3 DNA: TGTGCCTGGAGTCAGGCTTCCTATAATTCGCCCCTCTAC. This encodes CAWSQASYNSPLY. In full, the CDR3 reads CAWSQASYNSPLYF.

Comments on this clone: Gene names follow the mouse nomenclature. The CDR3 bases that were read are TGTGCCAGCAGTTTAGATGGGGCGGACACAGAAGTCTTC. Translating it yields CASSLDGADTEVF. From start to end, the CDR3 is CASSLDGADTEVFF. The chain links TRBV15 to TRBJ1-1, with D possibly being TRBD1 (5 bases). The CDR3 goes on 1 residue after the read ends, and that part is filled in from the germline J gene. Trimming stripped 1 base from V and 3 bases from J, with 9 bases between. CDR3 length: 14 amino acids. Germline values: CDR1 SGHND, CDR2 FRSKSL.

In the case of this clone: Each gene name is a mouse one. The read stops 1 residue short of the end of the CDR3; the missing end is completed from the germline J gene. This CDR3 is also generated by other DNA sequences in the sample. The gene calls are TRBV13-2 and TRBJ2-4; D not resolved. CDR3 length: 13 amino acids. The V gene lost 0 bases and the J gene lost 6 bases, with 8 bases spanning the gap. The germline V gene encodes CDR1 NNHNN and CDR2 SYGAGS (reference sequence). This chain's CDR3 is CASGDAGGNTLYF. CDR3 DNA, as far as it was read: TGTGCCAGCGGTGATGCTGGCGGGAACACCTTGTAC.

About this clone itself: Mouse gene names apply. The DNA ends 1 residue before the CDR3 does, and the rest of the CDR3 is filled in from the germline J gene. The same CDR3 is also encoded by other DNA sequences in this sample. The chain joins TRBV19 to TRBJ1-6; D not certain. TRBJ1-6 is an open reading frame, and its role is uncertain. The CDR3 is 15 residues long. V gave up 1 base and J gave up 0 bases, with 5 bases separating them. CDR1 FNHDT and CDR2 SITEND come from the germline V gene (reference sequence). The CDR3 sequence: CASSITNSYNSPLYF. Incomplete CDR3 DNA: TGTGCCAGCAGTATAACCAATTCCTATAATTCGCCCCTCTAC.

Remarks on this clone: Gene and germline names: mouse. CDR3 loop: CASGDPGTGGNGQLYF. The CDR3 DNA, read in part, is TGTGCCAGCGGTGATCCCGGGACAGGGGGCAACGGGCAGCTCTAC. The chain is built from TRBV13-2 and TRBJ2-2; TRBD1 matches 12 bases. The sequenced fragment ends 1 residue before the CDR3 boundary, so the rest is inferred from the germline J gene. Germline loops: CDR1 NNHNN, CDR2 SYGAGS (reference sequence). The CDR3 has 16 residues. The ends lost 1 base at V and 7 bases at J; junction bases unmatched: 5.

Points on this clone: Mouse names are used for the genes. Read coverage stops 1 residue before the CDR3 terminus; the germline J gene supplies the remainder. This rearrangement joins TRBV12-2 to TRBJ1-1; TRBD1 matches 8 bases. In germline, CDR1 is SGHLS, CDR2 HYDKME. Germline trimming cut 5 bases from V and 6 bases from J; bases unmatched to any gene: 4. The CDR3 has 12 residues. CDR3 amino acids: CASLGTGPEVFF. The sequenced part of the CDR3 DNA is TGTGCCAGCTTAGGGACAGGCCCAGAAGTCTTC.

About this clone itself: Gene names refer to mouse genes. The read halts 1 residue ahead of the CDR3 end, with the missing end drawn from the germline J gene. This sequence joins TRBV13-2 and TRBJ2-2; TRBD1 is a possible D gene (6 bases). V was pared by 5 bases and J by 1 base, with 9 bases between. CDR1 is NNHNN, CDR2 SYGAGS, per germline (reference sequence). The CDR3 is 14 amino acids. CDR3 DNA (partial): TGTGCCAGCGGCCGGGACAAAAACACCGGGCAGCTCTAC. Residues: CASGRDKNTGQLY. The complete CDR3 reads CASGRDKNTGQLYF.

Worth noting for this clone: Genes here carry mouse names. The missing CDR3 end, 1 residue past where the read stops, is filled in from the germline J gene. The chain employs TRBV13-1 and TRBJ1-1; TRBD1 might be the D (5 bases). V was cut by 3 bases and J by 3 bases, with 12 bases left in between. CDR1 is NSHNY and CDR2 is SYGAGN in the germline V gene. CDR3 length: 14 amino acids. The DNA read from the CDR3 is TGTGCCAGCAGTGGGAGACCGGGGGACACAGAAGTCTTC. This translates into CASSGRPGDTEVF. Given in full, the CDR3 is CASSGRPGDTEVFF.

On this clone itself: Mouse gene names and germline throughout. The read halts 1 residue ahead of the CDR3 end, with the missing end drawn from the germline J gene. The chain recombines TRBV13-1 with TRBJ2-7, with 9 bases that match TRBD2. V lost 4 bases, J lost 6 bases, and 5 bases stayed unmatched. The V gene's germline CDR1 is NSHNY and CDR2 SYGAGN. CDR3 length: 13 residues. CDR3 amino acids: CASSPGLGLEQYF. CDR3 DNA, as far as it was read: TGTGCCAGCAGTCCCGGACTGGGGCTTGAACAGTAC.

Note on this clone: Germline and genes: mouse. The read halts 1 residue ahead of the CDR3 end, with the missing end drawn from the germline J gene. V gene TRBV19 combines with J gene TRBJ1-3; D possibly corresponds to TRBD1 (6 bases). The CDR3 consists of 15 residues. Trimming stripped 2 bases from V and 0 bases from J, with 9 bases between. Per the germline V gene, CDR1 is FNHDT and CDR2 is SITEND (reference sequence). This CDR3 is CASSILRGSGNTLYF. The sequenced CDR3 bases are TGTGCCAGCAGTATTCTCAGGGGTTCTGGAAATACGCTCTAT.

Turning to this clone: Genes and germline come from the mouse. The CDR3 end lies 1 residue beyond the end of the read and is filled in from the germline J gene. The chain recombines TRBV20 with TRBJ2-2, with D possibly being TRBD2 (5 bases). Per germline, CDR1 GFQATS and CDR2 STVNSAI. The CDR3 has 14 amino acids. V lost 0 bases and J lost 0, with 5 bases in between. The covered CDR3 bases are TGTGGTGCTAGGGACTGGGCAAACACCGGGCAGCTCTAC. Its translation: CGARDWANTGQLY. The full CDR3 is CGARDWANTGQLYF.

About this clone itself: Genes and germline come from the mouse. Coverage ceases 1 residue before the CDR3 finishes, and the germline J gene fills in the end. V usage is TRBV29 and J usage is TRBJ2-5; D may be TRBD1 (5 bases). V shed 0 bases and J shed 0 bases, with 7 bases lying between them. The germline V gene encodes CDR1 MSHET and CDR2 SYDVDS. This CDR3 has 15 residues. This CDR3 is CASSLSGHNQDTQYF. The sequenced part of the CDR3 DNA is TGTGCTAGCAGTTTATCCGGACATAACCAAGACACCCAGTAC. The full variable domain, completed using reference TRBV29 and TRBJ2-5, is DMKVTQMPRYLIKRMGENVLLECGQDMSHETMYWYRQDPGLGLQLIYISYDVDSNSEGDIPKGYRVSRKKREHFSLILDSAKTNQTSVYFCASSLSGHNQDTQYFGPGTRLLVL.

On this clone itself: The genes are named according to mouse. The read finishes 1 residue shy of the CDR3 end, and the germline J gene is used to complete it. The rearrangement uses TRBV3 and TRBJ2-2; D unclear. Deletions cut 6 bases from V and 5 bases from J, with 4 bases between. Germline-derived CDR1 and CDR2 are SNHLY and FYNGKV (reference sequence). This CDR3 has 11 amino acids. The CDR3 sequence is CASRGTGQLYF. Partial CDR3 DNA: TGTGCCAGCAGGGGAACCGGGCAGCTCTAC.

Comments on this clone: The listed genes are named as in mouse. Coverage ceases 1 residue before the CDR3 finishes, and the germline J gene fills in the end. This chain uses TRBV2 with TRBJ2-3, with TRBD2 identical over 9 bases. CDR1 LGHNA and CDR2 YSYQKL come from the germline V gene. Losses at the gene ends were 0 bases for V and 6 bases for J; bases not matched to a gene: 4. The CDR3 runs to 15 residues. This chain's CDR3 is CASSQENWGEETLYF. The sequenced part of the CDR3 DNA is TGTGCCAGCAGCCAAGAAAACTGGGGGGAGGAAACGCTGTAT.

This clone was counted between two and nine times. At one end the junction does not follow the germline gene, possibly because of a read error. Gene names denote mouse genes. The missing CDR3 end, 1 residue past where the read stops, is filled in from the germline J gene. The chain recombines TRBV13-1 with TRBJ1-5; no firm D call. This CDR3 comprises 13 residues. CDR1 NSHNY and CDR2 SYGAGN come from the germline V gene. CDR3 in amino acids: CASSDANIQAPLF. The DNA read from the CDR3 is TGTGCCAGCAGTGATGCAAACATCCAGGCTCCGCTT.

This clone was seen once. Any gene name here is a mouse gene name. With the read ending 1 residue before the CDR3 end, the germline J gene is used to fill in that end. V gene TRBV13-3 combines with J gene TRBJ1-6; D uncertain. TRBJ1-6 is designated an ORF whose function remains uncertain. The CDR3 has 13 residues. Trimming pared 3 bases from V and 4 bases from J, leaving 5 bases between. The V gene's germline CDR1 is NNHDY and CDR2 SYVADS. CDR3 in amino acids: CASSARYNSPLYF. The part of the CDR3 DNA that was read is TGTGCCAGCAGTGCCAGGTATAATTCGCCCCTCTAC.